These 23 T cell receptor beta chains were all obtained from the same sample, sequenced in a study of T cell changes during pregnancy in multiple sclerosis (dated by TCRdb to between 2019 and 2020). The library was generated by the immunoSEQ multiplex PCR assay. TCRdb retrieved this table from immuneACCESS and kept in-frame rearrangements only. Not all clones are present; in checked studies, unresolved V genes account for under half, and no reason is known for the remainder. The sample profile shows roughly 57,000 clones; roughly nine tenths of them were found once. The top ten constitute 2% to 3% of the sample. The sequencing used peripheral blood, collected in the first trimester of pregnancy. The receptors derive from a female donor with multiple sclerosis, enrolled in a pregnancy study.

The rearrangement joins TRBV19 to TRBJ1-4, with 8 bases fitting TRBD1. Germline loops: CDR1 LNHDA, CDR2 SQIVND (reference sequence). The CDR3 is 15 residues long. V was clipped by 3 bases and J by 7 bases; unmatched bases: 7. In DNA, the CDR3 is TGTGCCAGTAGTATCCTCGGACAGGGAAGTGAAAAACTGTTTTTT. It encodes CASSILGQGSEKLFF.

This clone occurred a few times. The rearrangement links TRBV6-1 to TRBJ2-3; 12 nucleotides align to TRBD2. Losses at the gene ends were 2 bases for V and 4 bases for J; bases not matched to a gene: 1. CDR1 is MNHNS, CDR2 SASEGT, per germline. CDR3 length: 15 residues. The CDR3 sequence is CASSELAGGPDTQYF. As DNA, the CDR3 is TGTGCCAGCAGTGAACTAGCGGGGGGGCCAGATACGCAGTATTTT.

A few counts support this clone. The chain recombines TRBV7-9 with TRBJ1-2; a possible D gene is TRBD1 (6 bases). The CDR3 totals 17 residues. Trimming removed 2 bases at V and 3 bases at J, with 19 bases between. CDR1 is SEHNR, CDR2 FQNEAQ, per germline (reference sequence). The CDR3 spells CASSLLWGGAKDYGYTF. CDR3 coding DNA: TGTGCCAGCAGCTTATTATGGGGGGGCGCGAAGGACTATGGCTACACCTTC.

This sequence joins TRBV18 and TRBJ2-7; 9 bases are shared with TRBD2. Germline V lookup: CDR1 KGHSH, CDR2 LQKENI. The CDR3 sequence is 15 residues long. V gave up 0 bases and J gave up 2 bases; unmatched junction bases: 2. Written as DNA, the CDR3 is TGTGCCAGCTCACCACCGGGACTAGCCCCCTACGAGCAGTACTTC. Translating gives CASSPPGLAPYEQYF.

This sequence joins TRBV7-9 and TRBJ2-7; TRBD1 aligns across 9 bases. The germline V gene has CDR1 SEHNR and CDR2 FQNEAQ (reference sequence). The CDR3 is made up of 14 amino acids. Trimming cost V 5 bases and J 4 bases; bases outside gene matches: 6. The CDR3 reads CASSLDRGEYEQYF. The CDR3 DNA sequence: TGTGCCAGCAGCCTGGACAGGGGCGAATACGAGCAGTACTTC. Full variable domain (outside the CDR3, taken from reference TRBV7-9 and TRBJ2-7): DTGVSQNPRHKITKRGQNVTFRCDPISEHNRLYWYRQTLGQGPEFLTYFQNEAQLEKSRLLSDRFSAERPKGSFSTLEIQRTEQGDSAMYLCASSLDRGEYEQYFGPGTRLTVT.

This clone was seen more than once but under ten times. The chain carries TRBV14 and TRBJ1-1; D is uncertain. Germline CDR1 and CDR2: SGHDN and FVKESK. V lost 3 bases, J lost 4 bases, and 3 bases lay in between. The CDR3 spans 11 residues. The CDR3 DNA reads TGTGCCAGCAGCCAGAGCACTGAAGCTTTCTTT. It codes for CASSQSTEAFF.

This clone was observed a handful of times. V is TRBV2 and J is TRBJ1-1; no firm D call. Trimming stripped 6 bases from V and 1 base from J, with 12 bases between. CDR1 and CDR2 from the germline V gene are SNHLY and FYNNEI. The length of the CDR3 is 14 residues. This CDR3 is CASRAPRENTEAFF. Here the CDR3 DNA reads TGTGCCAGCAGAGCACCCCGTGAGAACACTGAAGCTTTCTTT.

V and J are TRBV6-4 and TRBJ2-5; D call uncertain. Germline CDR1 is MRHNA and CDR2 is SNTAGT. Trimming left V 8 bases short and J 8 bases short, with 9 bases between. This CDR3 is built from 10 residues. The CDR3 region has the DNA TGTGCCAGCCCCCCAGGAACCCAGTACTTC. Translating gives CASPPGTQYF.

CDR3 residues: CASSAAGGGVETEAFF. Here the CDR3 DNA reads TGTGCCAGCAGCGCCGCAGGCGGGGGGGTCGAGACTGAAGCTTTCTTT. The chain combines TRBV9 with TRBJ1-1, with D perhaps TRBD1 (5 bases). The CDR3 spans 16 residues. Per germline, CDR1 SGDLS and CDR2 YYNGEE. V was shortened by 3 bases and J by 5 bases, with 20 bases between the two germline ends.

The V and J genes are TRBV12-5 and TRBJ1-5; no clear D gene. Germline assignment: CDR1 LGHNT and CDR2 FRNRAP. The CDR3 covers 12 residues. V was pared by 4 bases and J by 5 bases, with 6 bases between. The CDR3 nucleotides read TGTGCTAGTGGTTATGCGGATCAGCCCCAGCATTTT. Translation: CASGYADQPQHF.

The rearrangement joins TRBV7-9 to TRBJ1-3; D is undetermined. Germline assignment: CDR1 SEHNR and CDR2 FQNEAQ (reference sequence). The CDR3 extends over 15 amino acids. V shed 1 base and J shed 0 bases, with 7 bases lying between them. The CDR3 spells CASSLVSSSGNTIYF. For the CDR3, the DNA is TGTGCCAGCAGCTTAGTGTCGAGCTCTGGAAACACCATATATTTT.

This clone showed up just a few times. J is TRBJ1-1 and V is TRBV5-1, with 7 bases that match TRBD1. Germline V gene sequence: CDR1 SGHRS, CDR2 YFSETQ. J lost 6 bases, V lost 0 bases, and 8 bases had no gene match. This CDR3 has 15 residues. The CDR3 spells CASSLGRQGSPEAFF. CDR3 bases: TGCGCCAGCAGCTTGGGAAGACAGGGAAGTCCTGAAGCTTTCTTT.

V usage is TRBV6-1 and J usage is TRBJ1-2, with D uncertain. This CDR3 contains 12 residues. CDR1 and CDR2 (germline): MNHNS, SASEGT. The V gene lost 7 bases and the J gene lost 2 bases, with 8 bases spanning the gap. The CDR3 region has the DNA TGTGCCAGCACTGACCTAAACTATGGCTACACCTTC. This sequence encodes CASTDLNYGYTF.

The V call is TRBV27, the J call TRBJ2-7; D unclear. The V gene's germline CDR1 is MNHEY and CDR2 SMNVEV (reference sequence). CDR3 length: 13 amino acids. The V gene lost 0 bases and the J gene lost 4 bases, with 7 bases spanning the gap. The CDR3 bases are TGTGCCAGCAGTTTATCTTTTAGATACGAGCAGTACTTC. The encoded protein is CASSLSFRYEQYF.

The chain carries TRBV5-1 and TRBJ2-2; perhaps TRBD2 as D (6 bases). V was pared by 0 bases and J by 4 bases, with 16 bases between. CDR3 size: 17 residues. Germline V lookup: CDR1 SGHRS, CDR2 YFSETQ. CDR3 DNA sequence: TGCGCCAGCAGCTTGGCCGTATGGGGGGATCTCACCGGGGAGCTGTTTTTT. This gives the protein CASSLAVWGDLTGELFF.

Sample share makes this clone medium-sized (0.01 to 0.1%). The chain uses TRBV5-1 and TRBJ2-7; D remains unclear. Trimming pared 4 bases from V and 7 bases from J, leaving 15 bases between. Germline V gives CDR1 SGHRS, CDR2 YFSETQ. The CDR3 has 13 amino acids. DNA for the CDR3: TGCGCCAGCAGCCAGATCCCAGGTGGGGAGCAGTACTTC. Its protein product is CASSQIPGGEQYF.

This clone has more than one count but fewer than ten. One junction end disagrees with the germline gene, perhaps due to a read error. The chain carries TRBV16 and TRBJ1-1; no definite D call. CDR3 length: 13 residues. The V gene's germline CDR1 is KGHSY and CDR2 FQNENV. The CDR3 DNA reads TGTGCCAGCAGCCACTTCGACCAAGACATGCCGGACTTT. It yields the protein CASSHFDQDMPDF.

The chain's CDR3 is CSGTSASETQYF. In DNA form, the CDR3 reads TGCAGCGGAACTAGCGCCTCAGAGACCCAGTACTTC. V usage is TRBV29-1 and J usage is TRBJ2-5; 7 positions match TRBD2. V lost 7 bases and J lost 4; bases outside the gene matches: 6. The CDR3 loop spans 12 amino acids. Germline CDR1 reads SQVTM; CDR2 reads ANQGSEA.

The table lists this clone with a few counts. The rearrangement uses TRBV30 and TRBJ1-1, with no clear D. Per germline, CDR1 GTSNPN and CDR2 SVGIG (reference sequence). This CDR3 region has 14 residues. V lost 5 bases, J lost 1 base, and 14 bases lay in between. The CDR3 loop is CAWAHPGRNTEAFF. The CDR3 DNA is TGTGCCTGGGCCCACCCCGGTAGGAACACTGAAGCTTTCTTT. Based on the CDR3 plus reference TRBV30 and TRBJ1-1, the full variable domain is SQTIHQWPATLVQPVGSPLSLECTVEGTSNPNLYWYRQAAGRGLQLLFYSVGIGQISSEVPQNLSASRPQDRQFILSSKKLLLSDSGFYLCAWAHPGRNTEAFFGQGTRLTVV.

The V call is TRBV29-1, the J call TRBJ2-7; 7 nucleotides align to TRBD1. The CDR3 runs 13 residues. CDR1 and CDR2 from the germline V gene are SQVTM and ANQGSEA. Trimming took 2 bases from V and 0 from J; bases not matched to a gene: 1. The chain's CDR3 is CSVETGASYEQYF. The CDR3 region has the DNA TGCAGCGTTGAAACAGGGGCCTCCTACGAGCAGTACTTC.

This sequence joins TRBV18 and TRBJ2-2, with D possibly matching TRBD1 (6 bases). The CDR3 loop spans 16 amino acids. Germline loops: CDR1 KGHSH, CDR2 LQKENI. The V gene lost 0 bases and the J gene lost 3 bases, with 11 bases spanning the gap. The CDR3 spells CASSPPSRGDTGELFF. CDR3 bases: TGTGCCAGCTCACCACCGAGCAGGGGCGACACCGGGGAGCTGTTTTTT.

The chain couples TRBV6-1 to TRBJ2-2, with TRBD2 matching 7 bases. The germline gives CDR1 MNHNS, CDR2 SASEGT. Trimming at V came to 5 bases and at J to 0 bases, leaving 3 bases not matched to a gene. CDR3 size: 15 residues. CDR3 coding DNA: TGTGCCAGCAGTCGGAGCGGGACGAACACCGGGGAGCTGTTTTTT. Protein: CASSRSGTNTGELFF.

In this sample, this clone turned up once. The rearrangement uses TRBV7-9 and TRBJ1-1; D gene uncertain. Germline CDR1 reads SEHNR; CDR2 reads FQNEAQ (reference sequence). V dropped 5 bases and J dropped 2 bases, with 12 bases sitting between them. The CDR3 has 14 amino acids. CDR3 sequence (DNA): TGTGCCAGCAGCCCGGCACAGACCAACACTGAAGCTTTCTTT. This gives the protein CASSPAQTNTEAFF.